Presented here are 8 T cell receptor beta chains from one specimen sequenced in a study of shared clonotypes between healthy human individuals. The method was immunoSEQ multiplex PCR; TCRdb's version includes in-frame clones alone and lacks a portion of them. The sample holds about 79,000 clones, about 61% seen once. The sequenced material came from memory CD8+ T cells sorted from blood. Subset described: CD45RO+ cells pooled with CCR7-negative TemRA cells. All receptors come from a man aged 25 to 40 in good health.

The chain has TRBV11-2 and TRBJ2-7, with D perhaps TRBD2 (5 bases). The V end lost 5 bases, the J end lost 8 bases, and 10 bases lay between the germline ends. Looked up from germline, CDR1 is SGHAT and CDR2 is FQNNGV. The CDR3 is made up of 11 amino acids. The CDR3 is CASSGERQQYF. The CDR3 bases are TGTGCCAGCAGCGGCGAGCGGCAGCAGTACTTC.

The chain has TRBV7-8 and TRBJ2-1; unclear D gene. CDR3 size: 13 residues. Per the germline V gene, CDR1 is SGHVS and CDR2 is FQNEAQ. Trimming cost V 0 bases and J 6 bases, with 6 bases left between them. The CDR3 spells CASSLAGFNEQFF. The CDR3 bases are TGTGCCAGCAGCTTAGCAGGGTTCAATGAGCAGTTCTTC.

The table lists this clone with a count of one. J is TRBJ2-1 and V is TRBV11-3; 15 nucleotides align to TRBD2. This CDR3 has 17 residues. V lost 4 bases to trimming and J lost 1 base; unmatched junction nucleotides: 2. The V gene's germline CDR1 is SGHNT and CDR2 YENEEA. CDR3 nucleotides: TGTGCCAGCAGCTCAGGACTAGCGGGAGGGTCCTACAATGAGCAGTTCTTC. Protein product: CASSSGLAGGSYNEQFF.

The V and J genes are TRBV7-2 and TRBJ2-7; D is perhaps TRBD2 (5 bases). CDR3 length: 13 residues. The V gene lost 5 bases and the J gene lost 1 base, with 9 bases spanning the gap. The germline V gene has CDR1 SGHTA and CDR2 FQGNSA. The CDR3 region has the DNA TGTGCCAGCAGCGCCCGGGGATCCTACGAGCAGTACTTC. Protein product: CASSARGSYEQYF.

This clone was seen just once. The rearrangement links TRBV4-1 to TRBJ1-1; no definite D call. Germline CDR1 reads MGHRA; CDR2 reads YSYEKL. The CDR3 has 13 amino acids. Trimming stripped 0 bases from V and 5 bases from J, with 7 bases between. The chain's CDR3 is CASSQDQLTEAFF. CDR3 DNA: TGCGCCAGCAGCCAAGATCAGTTAACTGAAGCTTTCTTT.

This chain joins TRBV11-2 and TRBJ2-7; D possibly matches TRBD1 or TRBD2 (5 bases each). V lost 5 bases and J lost 4, with 9 bases in between. The CDR3 spans 12 residues. Germline V gene sequence: CDR1 SGHAT, CDR2 FQNNGV. The CDR3 region has the DNA TGTGCCAGCAGCGCTGGGGGATACGAGCAGTACTTC. Translating it yields CASSAGGYEQYF.

The chain employs TRBV28 and TRBJ2-1; D not certain. In germline, CDR1 is MDHEN, CDR2 SYDVKM. The CDR3 length is 15 residues. V gave up 7 bases and J gave up 6 bases, with 19 bases separating them. CDR3 nucleotide sequence: TGTGCCAGCACTGACCTCCGCCCCTTTAGCAATGAGCAGTTCTTC. Its protein is CASTDLRPFSNEQFF.

This clone was detected only once. The chain carries TRBV9 and TRBJ2-1; 10 bases line up with TRBD1. V gave up 2 bases and J gave up 8 bases; unmatched junction bases: 4. Germline lookup yields CDR1 SGDLS and CDR2 YYNGEE. The CDR3 extends over 14 amino acids. CDR3 sequence (DNA): TGTGCCAGCAGCGTGGGACAGGGGAGGGATGAGCAGTTCTTC. It translates to CASSVGQGRDEQFF.